This entry lists 17 T cell receptor beta chains sequenced from one sample in a study of blood T cell repertoires in COVID-19. Clones were read by immunoSEQ multiplex PCR, and TCRdb kept only the in-frame ones, dropping some. The sample consists of around 300,000 clones, 70% to 90% of them appearing once. Sequenced input: peripheral blood. The receptor set was obtained from a woman in her twenties or thirties with active or convalescent COVID-19.

The chain uses TRBV3-1 (or the pseudogene TRBV3-2) and TRBJ1-6, with unresolved D. Looked up from germline, CDR1 is LGHDT and CDR2 is YNNKEL (reference sequence). Trimming left V 1 base short and J 9 bases short, with 16 bases between. The CDR3 runs to 16 residues. CDR3 in amino acids: CASSQAAWQRSSPLHF. The CDR3 nucleotides read TGTGCCAGCAGCCAAGCGGCGTGGCAAAGGAGTTCACCCCTCCACTTT.

The chain carries TRBV4-3 and TRBJ2-5; maybe TRBD1 (5 bases). From germline, CDR1 is LGHNA and CDR2 YSLEER. The CDR3 is made up of 15 amino acids. Trimming cost V 0 bases and J 5 bases, with 13 bases left between them. CDR3 nucleotides: TGCGCCAGCAGCCAAGAAGGCAGGGAAGGGGAGACCCAGTACTTC. Its protein is CASSQEGREGETQYF.

V gene TRBV2 combines with J gene TRBJ2-1; perhaps TRBD1 as D (5 bases). Germline V gene lookup returns CDR1 SNHLY and CDR2 FYNNEI. This CDR3 has 15 amino acids. The V gene lost 2 bases and the J gene lost 3 bases, with 11 bases spanning the gap. The CDR3 region is CASSEQGGDYNEQFF. The CDR3 nucleotides read TGTGCCAGCAGTGAACAGGGCGGAGACTACAATGAGCAGTTCTTC. Complete variable domain (other parts from reference TRBV2 and TRBJ2-1): EPEVTQTPSHQVTQMGQEVILRCVPISNHLYFYWYRQILGQKVEFLVSFYNNEISEKSEIFDDQFSVERPDGSNFTLKIRSTKLEDSAMYFCASSEQGGDYNEQFFGPGTRLTVL.

The chain carries TRBV5-1 and TRBJ2-3, with TRBD1 matching 7 bases. The CDR3 loop spans 15 amino acids. After removal of 0 bases from V and 6 bases from J, the junction contained 7 bases not matched to a gene. Germline V gene data show CDR1 as SGHRS and CDR2 as YFSETQ. The CDR3 loop is CASSLDGTAGDTQYF. The CDR3 nucleotides read TGCGCCAGCAGCTTGGATGGGACAGCCGGTGATACGCAGTATTTT.

The chain links TRBV7-9 to TRBJ2-3, with 13 nucleotides matching TRBD2. The germline V gene has CDR1 SEHNR and CDR2 FQNEAQ (reference sequence). The junction had 8 bases not matched to a gene; V was cut back by 5 bases and J by 3 bases. The CDR3 is 17 residues long. The CDR3 region has the DNA TGTGCCAGCAGCGTTAAGACTAGCGGGGGGTTAACAGATACGCAGTATTTT. This codes for CASSVKTSGGLTDTQYF.

CDR3 nucleotide sequence: TGTGCCAGCTCCCTGAAGGCGGGGGCCAGGGAGCAGTTCTTC. The encoded protein is CASSLKAGAREQFF. This chain links TRBV18 with TRBJ2-1; the D gene is possibly TRBD2 (7 bases). Germline V CDR1 and CDR2: KGHSH, LQKENI. Trimming took off 6 bases at V and 10 bases at J, with 19 bases between the two ends. This CDR3 spans 14 amino acids.

This clone was seen a handful of times. V is TRBV15 and J is TRBJ2-3, with D perhaps TRBD2 (5 bases). The CDR3 extends over 14 amino acids. Trimming removed 8 bases at V and 3 bases at J, with 15 bases between. Germline CDR1 and CDR2: LNHNV and YYDKDF (reference sequence). The DNA of the CDR3 is TGTGCCACCCTAGGACTGCAGTATACAGATACGCAGTATTTT. Encoded protein: CATLGLQYTDTQYF.

The rearrangement links TRBV5-6 to TRBJ1-2, with D possibly TRBD1 on 5 matching bases. The CDR3 spans 15 residues. From germline, CDR1 is SGHDT and CDR2 YYEEEE. Trimming stripped 7 bases from V and 3 bases from J, with 19 bases between. The chain's CDR3 is CASFSRGRSDYGYTF. The CDR3 coding sequence is TGTGCCAGCTTCTCTAGGGGCCGGTCCGACTATGGCTACACCTTC.

The chain has TRBV28 and TRBJ2-7; 9 bases fit TRBD2. J gave up 4 bases and V 4 bases, and 11 bases lay outside the gene matches. The CDR3 runs to 16 residues. Germline-derived CDR1 and CDR2 are MDHEN and SYDVKM. The CDR3 DNA reads as TGTGCCAGCAGTTCTACCGGACTAGCGAGGGAATACGAGCAGTACTTC. It translates to CASSSTGLAREYEQYF.

The V call is TRBV6-5, the J call TRBJ1-2; 7 bases map to TRBD1. V was clipped by 2 bases and J by 7 bases; unmatched bases: 7. This CDR3 is built from 14 residues. The germline V gene has CDR1 MNHEY and CDR2 SVGAGI. CDR3 in amino acids: CASSYDGTAFGYTF. As DNA, the CDR3 is TGTGCCAGCAGTTACGATGGGACAGCCTTTGGCTACACCTTC.

The chain couples TRBV15 to TRBJ2-1; TRBD2 might be the D (6 bases). V was trimmed by 2 bases and J by 3 bases, leaving 14 bases between them. The CDR3 loop spans 16 amino acids. Germline CDR1 reads LNHNV; CDR2 reads YYDKDF (reference sequence). The CDR3 is CATSRTRRGGYNEQFF. In nucleotides, the CDR3 is TGTGCCACCAGCAGAACAAGGCGGGGCGGCTACAATGAGCAGTTCTTC.

V and J are TRBV7-2 and TRBJ1-6, with 9 bases matching TRBD1. There are 16 residues in the CDR3. V lost 4 bases and J lost 8; bases outside the gene matches: 9. Germline values: CDR1 SGHTA, CDR2 FQGNSA. The CDR3 reads CASSSGTGLGDSPLHF. DNA for the CDR3: TGTGCCAGCAGCTCGGGGACAGGGCTTGGGGATTCACCCCTCCACTTT.

V usage is TRBV4-3 and J usage is TRBJ2-5; TRBD1 matches 12 bases. CDR1 and CDR2 (germline): LGHNA, YSLEER. The CDR3 consists of 20 residues. With 3 bases clipped from V and 5 bases from J, the junction kept 19 bases outside the gene matches. The CDR3 nucleotides read TGCGCCAGCAGCCAGGAGCGCACCAGGAAAAGGGACAGGGGGCAGGAGACCCAGTACTTC. It translates to CASSQERTRKRDRGQETQYF.

The chain has TRBV6-2 or TRBV6-3 and TRBJ2-7; TRBD2 agrees at 11 bases. The CDR3 is made up of 15 amino acids. V trimming: 4 bases; J trimming: 7 bases; junction bases outside the gene matches: 9. Germline CDR1 reads MNHEY; CDR2 reads SVGEGT. The CDR3 DNA is TGTGCCAGCAGTTTCTGGACTAGCGGGCAGAGGGAGCAGTACTTC. Its translation is CASSFWTSGQREQYF.

The CDR3 spells CASSQERTGGLPLHF. The CDR3 nucleotides read TGTGCCAGCAGCCAAGAGAGGACAGGGGGCTTACCCCTCCACTTT. J is TRBJ1-6 and V is TRBV4-2; 11 bases match TRBD1. Germline values: CDR1 LGHNA, CDR2 YNFKEQ. CDR3 length: 15 amino acids. With V trimmed by 0 bases and J by 12 bases, 4 bases remained unmatched.

Concerning this clone: At one end, the junction sequence differs from germline, possibly due to a read error. The chain is built from TRBV29-1 and TRBJ1-1; tentatively, D is TRBD1 (6 bases). Per germline, CDR1 SQVTM and CDR2 ANQGSEA. This CDR3 spans 11 amino acids. The CDR3 loop is CSVATGPERDF. The CDR3 DNA reads TGCAGCGTAGCCACAGGGCCTGAACGGGACTTT.

The genes are TRBV6-5 and TRBJ1-1; TRBD1 might be the D (5 bases). The CDR3 is made up of 15 amino acids. Germline values: CDR1 MNHEY, CDR2 SVGAGI. V was pared by 0 bases and J by 5 bases, with 13 bases between. Here the CDR3 reads CASSYSGGMRTEAFF. CDR3 DNA: TGTGCCAGCAGTTACTCTGGGGGGATGAGGACTGAAGCTTTCTTT.